This T cell receptor (beta chain) stems from a study of cytomegalovirus exposure and HLA in healthy donors. Background on the study: Drawn from HLA-typed donors, 83 million or so unique TCRs were held in an early data release. Study-wide points: It was shown in a later analysis that HLA-associated TCR beta chains were more clonally expanded than other, equally common chains. TCR beta V- and J-gene trimming was later associated with a missense DCLRE1C variant.

The study ran its PCR with 60 Vbeta and 13 Jbeta primers. Only in-frame clones appear in the TCRdb table, and some are missing; sequencing was by immunoSEQ multiplex PCR. Of about 190,000 clones in the sample, around 75% are singletons; the top ten hold roughly 1.4%. Points on this clone: Antigen specificity is unknown.

The sample comprised PBMCs. This sequence was found in a woman aged 45-65 years in good health and CMV-seronegative.

DNA for the CDR3: TGTGCCAGCAGCCCCCAGGGGCTAGCGGGCTACAATGAGCAGTTCTTC. This sequence encodes CASSPQGLAGYNEQFF. The chain is built from TRBV14 and TRBJ2-1, with 8 bases identical to TRBD2. The junction had 8 bases not matched to a gene; V was cut back by 4 bases and J by 3 bases. Germline-derived CDR1 and CDR2 are SGHDN and FVKESK. This CDR3 spans 16 amino acids.